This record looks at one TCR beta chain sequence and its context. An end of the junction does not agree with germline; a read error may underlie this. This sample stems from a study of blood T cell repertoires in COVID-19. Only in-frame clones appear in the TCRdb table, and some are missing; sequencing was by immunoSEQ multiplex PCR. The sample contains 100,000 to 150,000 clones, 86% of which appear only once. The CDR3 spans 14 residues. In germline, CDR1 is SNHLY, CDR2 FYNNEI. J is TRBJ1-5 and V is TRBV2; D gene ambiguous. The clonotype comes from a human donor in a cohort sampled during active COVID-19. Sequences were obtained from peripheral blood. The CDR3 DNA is TGTGCCAGCAGTGAAGCGCTCAGATATCAGTCCCAGCATTTT. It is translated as CASSEALRYQSQHF. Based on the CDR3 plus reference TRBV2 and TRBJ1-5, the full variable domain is EPEVTQTPSHQVTQMGQEVILRCVPISNHLYFYWYRQILGQKVEFLVSFYNNEISEKSEIFDDQFSVERPDGSNFTLKIRSTKLEDSAMYFCASSEALRYQSQHFGDGTRLSIL.